Sequencing of this T cell receptor beta chain was carried out in a study of OX40 agonist ivuxolimab in advanced cancers. The wider study: Past anti-PD-1, anti-PD-L1 or anti-CTLA-4 therapy was accepted, and 30% to 45% had received some. Study-wide points: More expanded clones were found, on average, in CD8+ than in CD4+ T cells. Dosing at 0.1 to 3.0 mg/kg was accompanied by clonal expansion of CD4+ and CD8+ blood T cells by week 6. In a subset of nonresponders, normalized T-cell clonal expansion was also low.

Regarding this clone: What it recognizes is unknown.

Assay used: immunoSEQ multiplex PCR; TCRdb lists only in-frame clones, some missing. The table shows tens of thousands of clones, with roughly 89% occurring only once. Germline loops: CDR1 SGHTA, CDR2 FQGNSA. V gave up 5 bases and J gave up 4 bases; unmatched junction bases: 11. This CDR3 comprises 18 residues. This chain joins TRBV7-2 and TRBJ2-3; 14 bases agree with TRBD2. The material sequenced was CD4+ or CD8+ T cells sorted from blood, taken in a trial of the OX40 agonist ivuxolimab. The TCR originated in an adult with an advanced solid tumor such as melanoma, head and neck, liver or kidney cancer. This CDR3 reads CASSPTGLAGAGADTQYF. Written as DNA, the CDR3 is TGTGCCAGCAGCCCGACGGGACTAGCGGGGGCCGGGGCAGATACGCAGTATTTT. Full variable domain (missing parts from reference TRBV7-2 and TRBJ2-3): GAGVSQSPSNKVTEKGKDVELRCDPISGHTALYWYRQSLGQGLEFLIYFQGNSAPDKSGLPSDRFSAERTGGSVSTLTIQRTQQEDSAVYLCASSPTGLAGAGADTQYFGPGTRLTVL.